Listed here are 18 T cell receptor beta chains from one sample, sequenced in a study of cytomegalovirus exposure and HLA in healthy donors (dated by TCRdb to 2016 to 2017). Library preparation employed the immunoSEQ multiplex PCR assay. For the multiplex PCR, a mixture combining 60 forward primers for TCR Vbeta segments and 13 reverse primers for TCR Jbeta segments was used. As stored in TCRdb, this immuneACCESS dataset retains in-frame rearrangements with V and J assigned. A fraction of the clones does not appear; measured against another copy, unresolved V genes explain less than half of the discrepancy, and the remainder lacks a known reason. This sample gives 250,000 or so clones in total; about 93% of them show up just once. The ten largest make up 1.5% to 2% of the sample. The specimen was PBMCs. The receptors shown here come from a girl aged 2-10 years in good health and CMV-seronegative.

CDR3 sequence (DNA): TGTGCCAGCGAATATAGTCCTAGCACAGATACGCAGTATTTT. Residues: CASEYSPSTDTQYF. The chain recombines TRBV28 with TRBJ2-3; D not certain. CDR3 length equals 14 residues. Trimming took off 8 bases at V and 0 bases at J, with 12 bases between the two ends. The V gene's germline CDR1 is MDHEN and CDR2 SYDVKM.

V and J are TRBV13 and TRBJ2-1; D is perhaps TRBD2 (7 bases). Germline V lookup: CDR1 PRHDT, CDR2 FYEKMQ (reference sequence). The V gene lost 0 bases and the J gene lost 7 bases, with 13 bases spanning the gap. CDR3 length equals 15 residues. CDR3 nucleotide sequence: TGTGCCAGCAGCTTAGGTGGGGGGGCAGGAAATGAGCAGTTCTTC. Residues: CASSLGGGAGNEQFF.

The V gene is TRBV6-1, the J gene TRBJ1-1, with D possibly being TRBD1 (5 bases). This CDR3 region has 14 residues. V lost 6 bases and J 1 base, leaving 12 bases between the germline ends. Germline loops: CDR1 MNHNS, CDR2 SASEGT. The CDR3 here is CASSGSDRNTEAFF. The DNA for the CDR3 is TGTGCCAGCAGCGGATCTGACAGGAACACTGAAGCTTTCTTT.

This clone was counted a few times. V usage is TRBV5-4 and J usage is TRBJ2-1; the match to TRBD2 covers 8 bases. Germline CDR1 reads SGHNT; CDR2 reads YYREEE (reference sequence). CDR3 size: 15 residues. V shed 2 bases, J shed 3 bases, and the junction held 4 bases outside the gene matches. This CDR3 is CASSFSGSFYNEQFF. CDR3 nucleotides: TGTGCCAGCAGCTTCAGCGGGAGTTTCTACAATGAGCAGTTCTTC.

The chain employs TRBV12-5 and TRBJ1-5, with D possibly TRBD1 on 5 matching bases. Trimming removed 7 bases from V and 2 bases from J, with 15 bases in between. CDR1 is LGHNT and CDR2 is FRNRAP in the germline V gene. This CDR3 comprises 15 residues. CDR3: CASVETAHGNQPQHF. The CDR3 DNA is TGTGCTAGTGTCGAGACAGCCCATGGCAATCAGCCCCAGCATTTT.

The gene calls are TRBV28 and TRBJ1-2; unclear D gene. V was clipped by 6 bases and J by 2 bases, with 13 bases between them. This CDR3 is built from 14 residues. Per the germline V gene, CDR1 is MDHEN and CDR2 is SYDVKM. The CDR3 loop reads CASSPRQRNYGYTF. The CDR3 nucleotides read TGTGCCAGCAGCCCGCGGCAGAGAAACTATGGCTACACCTTC.

V gene TRBV6-5 combines with J gene TRBJ1-1; TRBD1 is a possible D gene (6 bases). V lost 4 bases and J 3 bases, leaving 9 bases between the germline ends. This CDR3 is 13 amino acids long. Germline assignment: CDR1 MNHEY and CDR2 SVGAGI. CDR3 coding DNA: TGTGCCAGCAGTTTATACAGGGACACTGAAGCTTTCTTT. Protein sequence: CASSLYRDTEAFF.

This chain's CDR3 is CASSKDTNQPQHF. In nucleotides, the CDR3 is TGTGCCAGCAGCAAGGACACCAATCAGCCCCAGCATTTT. The gene calls are TRBV7-9 and TRBJ1-5; possible D gene TRBD1, 5 bases. CDR1 is SEHNR and CDR2 is FQNEAQ in the germline V gene (reference sequence). The CDR3 extends over 13 amino acids. V dropped 5 bases and J dropped 3 bases, with 8 bases sitting between them. Variable domain in full (rest from reference TRBV7-9 and TRBJ1-5): DTGVSQNPRHKITKRGQNVTFRCDPISEHNRLYWYRQTLGQGPEFLTYFQNEAQLEKSRLLSDRFSAERPKGSFSTLEIQRTEQGDSAMYLCASSKDTNQPQHFGDGTRLSIL.

Only one count was recorded for this clone. The genes are TRBV5-6 and TRBJ1-5; TRBD1 is a possible D gene (6 bases). Trimming shortened V by 3 bases and J by 1 base, and 14 bases separated the two germline ends. The germline V gene encodes CDR1 SGHDT and CDR2 YYEEEE. This CDR3 has 16 amino acids. In DNA, the CDR3 is TGTGCCAGCAGCTCAAGGGGGTTGGGGAGCAATCAGCCCCAGCATTTT. It translates to CASSSRGLGSNQPQHF.

The rearrangement uses TRBV2 and TRBJ2-5; 9 bases are shared with TRBD2. CDR1 SNHLY and CDR2 FYNNEI come from the germline V gene. Trimming at V came to 6 bases and at J to 3 bases, leaving 11 bases not matched to a gene. The CDR3 runs to 16 residues. This CDR3 reads CASSLLSLAGEETQYF. CDR3 bases: TGTGCCAGCAGCCTCCTGAGCTTAGCGGGGGAAGAGACCCAGTACTTC.

This chain uses TRBV10-3 with TRBJ1-4; 7 nucleotides line up with TRBD1. CDR1 and CDR2 (germline): ENHRY, SYGVKD. This CDR3 contains 17 residues. V dropped 3 bases and J dropped 4; count of bases not matched to a gene: 11. CDR3 region: CAISDNRGRAGNEKLFF. CDR3 in DNA: TGTGCCATCAGTGATAACAGGGGCAGGGCGGGTAATGAAAAACTGTTTTTT.

The chain has TRBV5-6 and TRBJ2-1; D possibly corresponds to TRBD1 (6 bases). The CDR3 runs 13 residues. Germline CDR1 and CDR2: SGHDT and YYEEEE. The ends were cut back, 4 bases at V and 4 bases at J, with 9 bases in the middle. CDR3 in amino acids: CASSVGAYNEQFF. CDR3 nucleotide sequence: TGTGCCAGCAGCGTGGGGGCTTACAATGAGCAGTTCTTC. Full variable domain (rest looked up from reference TRBV5-6 and TRBJ2-1): DAGVTQSPTHLIKTRGQQVTLRCSPKSGHDTVSWYQQALGQGPQFIFQYYEEEERQRGNFPDRFSGHQFPNYSSELNVNALLLGDSALYLCASSVGAYNEQFFGPGTRLTVL.

The J gene is TRBJ1-5, the V gene TRBV28; possibly TRBD1 for D (6 bases). Trimming removed 6 bases from V and 0 bases from J, with 12 bases in between. The germline V gene has CDR1 MDHEN and CDR2 SYDVKM. The CDR3 runs to 15 residues. CDR3 sequence (DNA): TGTGCCAGCAGAGCCGACAGGTATAGCAATCAGCCCCAGCATTTT. Translating it yields CASRADRYSNQPQHF.

This rearrangement joins TRBV27 to TRBJ2-2; D unresolved. Trimming took off 6 bases at V and 10 bases at J, with 15 bases between the two ends. Germline V CDR1 and CDR2: MNHEY, SMNVEV (reference sequence). This CDR3 spans 13 amino acids. CDR3 in DNA: TGTGCCAGCAGCTTTTCTCTTTTCTCGGAGCTGTTTTTT. It specifies CASSFSLFSELFF.

This clone was picked up a small number of times. The CDR3 DNA reads TGTGCCATCAGCGCCTCGGGGAAAGGGATGTACGAGCAGTACTTC. It specifies CAISASGKGMYEQYF. The chain uses TRBV10-3 and TRBJ2-7; D might be TRBD2 (5 bases). Germline lookup yields CDR1 ENHRY and CDR2 SYGVKD. Deletions cut 6 bases from V and 4 bases from J, with 19 bases between. The CDR3 covers 15 residues.

The chain is built from TRBV7-2 and TRBJ2-1; no clear D gene. V was trimmed by 0 bases and J by 2 bases, leaving 8 bases between them. CDR3 length: 15 amino acids. In germline, CDR1 is SGHTA, CDR2 FQGNSA. DNA of the CDR3: TGTGCCAGCAGCTTAGCAGTGGGCCCCTACAATGAGCAGTTCTTC. Residues: CASSLAVGPYNEQFF.

The chain combines TRBV9 with TRBJ2-3, with a possible D match to TRBD2 (7 bases). This CDR3 comprises 17 residues. The V gene's germline CDR1 is SGDLS and CDR2 YYNGEE. V was cut by 3 bases and J by 0 bases, with 17 bases left in between. CDR3 coding DNA: TGTGCCAGCAGCGAGGCCCCGGGGGGCGGAAGCACAGATACGCAGTATTTT. Residues: CASSEAPGGGSTDTQYF.

The chain couples TRBV5-1 to TRBJ2-5, with a weak D call TRBD1 (6 bases). V shed 4 bases and J shed 6 bases, with 13 bases lying between them. This CDR3 contains 13 residues. The germline V gene encodes CDR1 SGHRS and CDR2 YFSETQ. CDR3 loop: CASSPGQPKTQYF. DNA for the CDR3: TGCGCCAGCAGCCCTGGACAGCCCAAGACCCAGTACTTC.